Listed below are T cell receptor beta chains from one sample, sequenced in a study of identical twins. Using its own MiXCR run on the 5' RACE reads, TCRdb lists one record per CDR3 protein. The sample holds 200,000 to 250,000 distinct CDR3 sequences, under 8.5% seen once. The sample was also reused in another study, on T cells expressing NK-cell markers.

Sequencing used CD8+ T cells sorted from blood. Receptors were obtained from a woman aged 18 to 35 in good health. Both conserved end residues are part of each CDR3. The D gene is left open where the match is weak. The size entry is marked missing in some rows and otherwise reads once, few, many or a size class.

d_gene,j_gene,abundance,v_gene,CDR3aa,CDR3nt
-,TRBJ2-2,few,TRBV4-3,CASSQGVAPNTGELFF,TGCGCCAGCAGCCAAGGGGTAGCACCGAACACCGGGGAGCTGTTTTTT
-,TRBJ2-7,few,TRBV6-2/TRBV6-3,CASSHYGATYEQYF,TGTGCCAGCAGCCACTATGGCGCGACCTACGAGCAGTACTTC
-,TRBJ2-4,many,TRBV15,CATSSSHRDPIQYF,TGTGCCACCAGCTCAAGTCACCGGGACCCCATTCAGTACTTC
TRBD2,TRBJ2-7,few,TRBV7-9,CASSPRTSGPLSYEQYF,TGTGCCAGCAGCCCGCGGACTAGCGGCCCCCTCTCCTACGAGCAGTACTTC
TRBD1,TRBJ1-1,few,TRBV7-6,CATSNRDSYPEAFF,TGTGCCACCTCGAACCGGGACAGCTATCCTGAAGCTTTCTTT
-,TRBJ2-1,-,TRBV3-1,CASTSYYPYNEQFF,TGTGCCAGCACCTCATACTATCCCTACAATGAGCAGTTCTTC
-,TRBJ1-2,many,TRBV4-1,CASSQESAGYLYGYTF,TGCGCCAGCAGCCAAGAATCGGCAGGGTACCTCTATGGCTACACCTTC
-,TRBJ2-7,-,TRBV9,CASSPGDQTYEQYF,TGTGCCAGCAGCCCCGGGGACCAGACCTACGAGCAGTACTTC
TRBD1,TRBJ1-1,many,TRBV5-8,CASSHTGDYTEAFF,TGTGCCAGCAGCCATACAGGGGATTACACTGAAGCTTTCTTT
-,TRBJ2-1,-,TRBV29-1,CSVEGAQMAMVNEQFF,TGCAGCGTTGAAGGGGCCCAAATGGCAATGGTCAATGAGCAGTTCTTC
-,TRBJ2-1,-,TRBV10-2,CASSEPPRDDSVIWDEQFF,TGCGCCAGCAGTGAGCCCCCGAGAGATGATAGCGTGATCTGGGATGAGCAGTTCTTC
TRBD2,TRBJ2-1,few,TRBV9,CASSVFSGGYNEQFF,TGTGCCAGCAGCGTATTTAGCGGGGGGTACAATGAGCAGTTCTTC
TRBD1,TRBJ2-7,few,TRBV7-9,CASSLVGGLYEQYF,TGTGCCAGCAGCTTAGTAGGGGGCCTCTACGAGCAGTACTTC
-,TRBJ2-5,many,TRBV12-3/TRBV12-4,CASSLPGQGTQYF,TGTGCCAGCAGTTTACCAGGGCAGGGGACCCAGTACTTC
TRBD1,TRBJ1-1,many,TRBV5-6,CASSEGTAGIEAFF,TGTGCCAGCAGCGAGGGGACAGCGGGAATTGAAGCTTTCTTT
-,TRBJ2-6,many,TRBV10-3,CAISARGARGRAGANVLTF,TGTGCCATCAGTGCCCGGGGGGCCAGGGGTAGAGCTGGGGCCAACGTCCTGACTTTC
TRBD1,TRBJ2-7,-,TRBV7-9,CASSLDRGPLEQYF,TGTGCCAGCAGCTTGGACAGGGGCCCCCTCGAGCAGTACTTC
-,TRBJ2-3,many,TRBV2,CASRDRGYLADTQYF,TGTGCCAGCAGAGATAGGGGTTATTTAGCAGATACGCAGTATTTT
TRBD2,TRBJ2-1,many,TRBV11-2,CASSLLAGALYNEQFF,TGTGCCAGCAGCTTACTCGCGGGAGCTCTCTACAATGAGCAGTTCTTC
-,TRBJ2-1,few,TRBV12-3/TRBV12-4,CASSLGGNRAYNEQFF,TGTGCCAGCAGTTTAGGTGGGAACAGGGCCTACAATGAGCAGTTCTTC
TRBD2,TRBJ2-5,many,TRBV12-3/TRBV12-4,CASSPPSGSFETQYF,TGTGCCAGCAGCCCCCCTAGCGGGAGCTTTGAGACCCAGTACTTC
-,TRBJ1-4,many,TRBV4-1,CASSPQIGSSDEKLFF,TGCGCCAGCAGCCCCCAAATAGGGTCAAGTGATGAAAAACTGTTTTTT
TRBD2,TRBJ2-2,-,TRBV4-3,CASSPGGAGELFF,TGCGCCAGCAGCCCGGGGGGAGCCGGGGAGCTGTTTTTT
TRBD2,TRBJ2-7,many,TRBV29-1,CSVTGLAASYEQYF,TGCAGCGTTACGGGGCTAGCGGCATCCTACGAGCAGTACTTC
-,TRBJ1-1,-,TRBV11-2,CASTVLLNTEAFF,TGTGCCAGCACTGTGCTATTGAACACTGAAGCTTTCTTT
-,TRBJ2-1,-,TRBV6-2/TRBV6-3,CASSSLQTGNEQFF,TGTGCCAGCAGTTCCCTTCAGACGGGGAATGAGCAGTTCTTC
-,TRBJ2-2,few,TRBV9,CASSVVQEDTGELFF,TGTGCCAGCAGCGTAGTGCAGGAGGACACCGGGGAGCTGTTTTTT
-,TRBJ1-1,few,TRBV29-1,CSVEGGEGEAFF,TGCAGCGTTGAAGGGGGGGAGGGTGAAGCTTTCTTT
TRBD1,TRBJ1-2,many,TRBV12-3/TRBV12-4,CAIYHFDRVANYGYTF,TGTGCCATCTACCACTTTGACAGGGTGGCTAACTATGGCTACACCTTC
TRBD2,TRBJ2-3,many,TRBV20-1,CSARDLAGVDTQYF,TGCAGTGCTAGAGATCTCGCGGGGGTAGATACGCAGTATTTT
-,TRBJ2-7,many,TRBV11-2,CASSKSYEQYF,TGTGCCAGCAGCAAATCCTACGAGCAGTACTTC
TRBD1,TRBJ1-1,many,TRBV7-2,CASSADKDRVNAEAFF,TGTGCCAGCAGCGCGGACAAAGACAGGGTCAACGCTGAAGCTTTCTTT
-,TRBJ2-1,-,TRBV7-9,CASSKSVREFF,TGTGCCAGCAGCAAAAGCGTCCGGGAATTCTTC
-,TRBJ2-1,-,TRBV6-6,CASSSGYTDRQFF,TGTGCCAGCAGTTCCGGCTACACAGATCGGCAGTTCTTC
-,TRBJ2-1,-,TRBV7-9,CASSPKDPGLYNEQFF,TGTGCCAGCAGTCCCAAGGACCCTGGACTGTACAATGAGCAGTTCTTC